This entry is about one TCR beta chain. Its antigen is as yet unknown. These data belong to a study of CD8+CD57+ T cells in acquired aplastic anemia. At the level of the study: Isolated CD4+ and CD8+ cells, once sorted, yielded DNA averaging around 2.9 ug. Notes on the study in general: Patients and controls had in common twenty-nine CD8+ CDR3 sequences. Any difference that existed in CD8+ Simpson's diversity between patients and controls was not significant.

From germline, CDR1 is SGHTA and CDR2 FQGTGA. V was clipped by 5 bases and J by 9 bases; unmatched bases: 8. CDR3 length equals 13 residues. Genomic DNA constituted the template upon which TCR beta VDJ and CDR3 profiling was performed. TCRdb used MiXCR to reprocess the reads, holding one entry per CDR3 protein. The table records hundreds of thousands of distinct CDR3 sequences, about 56% of them present only once. The genes are TRBV7-3 and TRBJ1-2; 8 bases agree with TRBD1. Sequenced: sorted CD4+, CD8+, or CD8+CD57+ T cells (not recorded which) from PBMCs. The clonotype comes from a human donor with severe aplastic anemia or a healthy control (not recorded which). The DNA for the CDR3 is TGTGCCAGCAGCCCGGACAGGGAGAGTAGCTACACCTTC. Amino acid sequence: CASSPDRESSYTF.